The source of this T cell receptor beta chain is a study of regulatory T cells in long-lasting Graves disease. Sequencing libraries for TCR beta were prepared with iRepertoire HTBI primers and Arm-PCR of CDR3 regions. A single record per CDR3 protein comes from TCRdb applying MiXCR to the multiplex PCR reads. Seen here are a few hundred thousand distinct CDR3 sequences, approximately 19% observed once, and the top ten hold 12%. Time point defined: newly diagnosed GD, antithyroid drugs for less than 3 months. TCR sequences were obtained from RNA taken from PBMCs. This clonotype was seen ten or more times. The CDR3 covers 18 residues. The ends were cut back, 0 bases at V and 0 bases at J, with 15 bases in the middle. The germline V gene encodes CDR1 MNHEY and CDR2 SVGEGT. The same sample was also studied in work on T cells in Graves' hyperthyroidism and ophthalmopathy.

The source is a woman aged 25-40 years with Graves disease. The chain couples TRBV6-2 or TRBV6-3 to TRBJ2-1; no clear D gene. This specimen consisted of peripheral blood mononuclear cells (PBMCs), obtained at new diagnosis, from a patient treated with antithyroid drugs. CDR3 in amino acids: CASSYSIGQNSSYNEQFF. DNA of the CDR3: TGTGCCAGCAGTTACTCGATAGGGCAAAATAGCTCCTACAATGAGCAGTTCTTC.